This is a list of T cell receptor beta chains from one sample in a study of shared clonotypes between healthy human individuals. The method was immunoSEQ multiplex PCR; TCRdb's version includes in-frame clones alone and lacks a portion of them. The sample lists 650,000 to 750,000 clones, approximately 79% occurring once. The sequencing sample was made of memory CD4+ T cells sorted from blood. Source of these receptors: a woman aged 30 to 39 in good health. Each CDR3 is given with its conserved first and last residue. Fields, in order: clone size, D gene, V gene, J gene, CDR3 DNA, CDR3 protein. D genes are given only for firm matches. Size is omitted from some rows. Given values are once, few, many or a class for expanded clones.

clone_size: .; d_call: TRBD1; v_call: TRBV11-2; j_call: TRBJ1-2; cdr3_nt: TGTGCCAGCAGCGCCGCCGGGACAGGGAACTATGGCTACACCTTC; cdr3_aa: CASSAAGTGNYGYTF
clone_size: few; d_call: .; v_call: TRBV19; j_call: TRBJ2-7; cdr3_nt: TGTGCCAGTAGTCGGCGGACTACCTCTGGTGAGCAGTACTTC; cdr3_aa: CASSRRTTSGEQYF
clone_size: .; d_call: .; v_call: TRBV28; j_call: TRBJ1-3; cdr3_nt: TGTGCCAGCAGTACCCGACCGATCTCTGGAAACACCATATATTTT; cdr3_aa: CASSTRPISGNTIYF
clone_size: .; d_call: .; v_call: TRBV7-7; j_call: TRBJ2-7; cdr3_nt: TGTGCCAGCAGCTTAGAGCCCTACCGCGAGCAGTACTTC; cdr3_aa: CASSLEPYREQYF
clone_size: .; d_call: .; v_call: TRBV6-5; j_call: TRBJ1-3; cdr3_nt: TGTGCCAGCAGTTATCGGGGGGCCCAAGGAAACACCATATATTTT; cdr3_aa: CASSYRGAQGNTIYF
clone_size: .; d_call: .; v_call: TRBV6-5; j_call: TRBJ1-5; cdr3_nt: TGTGCCAGCAGTTACCGGCCCGGAGCTAATCAGCCCCAGCATTTT; cdr3_aa: CASSYRPGANQPQHF
clone_size: .; d_call: TRBD2; v_call: TRBV27; j_call: TRBJ2-3; cdr3_nt: TGTGCCAGCAGTTTCATTCTAGCGGGAATAGATACGCAGTATTTT; cdr3_aa: CASSFILAGIDTQYF
clone_size: .; d_call: TRBD1; v_call: TRBV4-2; j_call: TRBJ2-7; cdr3_nt: TGTGCCAGCAGCCAAGCCGGGACAGCTACCTACGAGCAGTACTTC; cdr3_aa: CASSQAGTATYEQYF
clone_size: .; d_call: .; v_call: TRBV7-3; j_call: TRBJ2-7; cdr3_nt: TGTGCCAGCAGCTTATCGGTAGGAACAGGCGGTGGGTCCTACGAGCAGTACTTC; cdr3_aa: CASSLSVGTGGGSYEQYF
clone_size: .; d_call: .; v_call: TRBV28; j_call: TRBJ1-1; cdr3_nt: TGTGCCAGCAGCCTAAGCCAGGGTCACACTGAAGCTTTCTTT; cdr3_aa: CASSLSQGHTEAFF
clone_size: .; d_call: TRBD1; v_call: TRBV5-1; j_call: TRBJ2-7; cdr3_nt: TGCGCCAGCAGCTTGGGACGGGGACAGACCTACGAGCAGTACTTC; cdr3_aa: CASSLGRGQTYEQYF
clone_size: .; d_call: .; v_call: TRBV29-1; j_call: TRBJ2-1; cdr3_nt: TGCAGCATACAGGGTTATTCCTGGAATGAGCAGTTCTTC; cdr3_aa: CSIQGYSWNEQFF
clone_size: .; d_call: .; v_call: TRBV7-6; j_call: TRBJ2-7; cdr3_nt: TGTGCCAGCAGCCTGACAGATATCCCTGGCGAGCAGTACTTC; cdr3_aa: CASSLTDIPGEQYF
clone_size: .; d_call: .; v_call: TRBV27; j_call: TRBJ1-5; cdr3_nt: TGTGCCAGCAGCCCGGGATCAGGGAAGCAGCCCCAGCATTTT; cdr3_aa: CASSPGSGKQPQHF
clone_size: .; d_call: .; v_call: TRBV28; j_call: TRBJ1-1; cdr3_nt: TGTGCCAGCAGTTTTACCCAGACGAACACTGAAGCTTTCTTT; cdr3_aa: CASSFTQTNTEAFF
clone_size: many; d_call: .; v_call: TRBV29-1; j_call: TRBJ1-2; cdr3_nt: TGCAGCGTTGAAGATCGGGTCCAGGGTGGCTACACCTTC; cdr3_aa: CSVEDRVQGGYTF
clone_size: .; d_call: TRBD2; v_call: TRBV5-4; j_call: TRBJ2-5; cdr3_nt: TGTGCCAGCGGGAAAGCGGGAGTGCAAGAGACCCAGTACTTC; cdr3_aa: CASGKAGVQETQYF
clone_size: .; d_call: .; v_call: TRBV25-1; j_call: TRBJ2-3; cdr3_nt: TGTGCCAGCAGTAGGGGAACCTCCACAGATACGCAGTATTTT; cdr3_aa: CASSRGTSTDTQYF
clone_size: .; d_call: .; v_call: TRBV27; j_call: TRBJ2-3; cdr3_nt: TGTGCCAGCAGCCGGTTTTCCGGGGGCACAGATACGCAGTATTTT; cdr3_aa: CASSRFSGGTDTQYF
clone_size: .; d_call: .; v_call: TRBV5-6; j_call: TRBJ1-2; cdr3_nt: TGTGCCAGCAGCTTACGAGACGGCGATGGCTACACCTTC; cdr3_aa: CASSLRDGDGYTF
clone_size: .; d_call: .; v_call: TRBV19; j_call: TRBJ1-3; cdr3_nt: TGTGCCAGTAGTTCGCGGATCTCTGGAAACACCATATATTTT; cdr3_aa: CASSSRISGNTIYF
clone_size: .; d_call: TRBD2; v_call: TRBV5-1; j_call: TRBJ2-1; cdr3_nt: TGCGCCAGCAGCTTTGGTCTAGCGGGAGACAATGAGCAGTTCTTC; cdr3_aa: CASSFGLAGDNEQFF
clone_size: .; d_call: .; v_call: TRBV7-2; j_call: TRBJ2-2; cdr3_nt: TGTGCCAGCAGCTTATACGGGACATCGAACACCGGGGAGCTGTTTTTT; cdr3_aa: CASSLYGTSNTGELFF
clone_size: .; d_call: TRBD2; v_call: TRBV7-8; j_call: TRBJ2-2; cdr3_nt: TGTGCCAGCAGCTTCAATGGACTAGCGGGAGTGTCCGCCGGGGAGCTGTTTTTT; cdr3_aa: CASSFNGLAGVSAGELFF
clone_size: .; d_call: TRBD2; v_call: TRBV2; j_call: TRBJ2-2; cdr3_nt: TGTGCCAGCAGTGAACCCCCTCGTGGCGGGAGGCACACCGGGGAGCTGTTTTTT; cdr3_aa: CASSEPPRGGRHTGELFF
clone_size: .; d_call: TRBD2; v_call: TRBV7-9; j_call: TRBJ2-7; cdr3_nt: TGTGCCAGCAGCTTAGGTGTGGGACTAGCGGGAGACGAGCAGTACTTC; cdr3_aa: CASSLGVGLAGDEQYF
clone_size: few; d_call: .; v_call: TRBV14; j_call: TRBJ1-2; cdr3_nt: TGTGCCAGCAGCCAAGATCAGGGGTTTGTACGGGGCTACACCTTC; cdr3_aa: CASSQDQGFVRGYTF
clone_size: few; d_call: .; v_call: TRBV29-1; j_call: TRBJ1-5; cdr3_nt: TGCAGCGTTGAACGGGAGATTAATCAGCCCCAGCATTTT; cdr3_aa: CSVEREINQPQHF
clone_size: .; d_call: .; v_call: TRBV29-1; j_call: TRBJ2-7; cdr3_nt: TGCAGCGCTGGGTACGAGCAGTACTTC; cdr3_aa: CSAGYEQYF